This T cell receptor beta chain was sequenced during a study of blood T cell repertoires in COVID-19. The V end lost 4 bases, the J end lost 0 bases, and 7 bases lay between the germline ends. The CDR3 extends over 14 amino acids. Germline CDR1 and CDR2: MNHEY and SMNVEV (reference sequence). Sequencing was performed with immunoSEQ multiplex PCR; in TCRdb, only in-frame clones are kept and a portion is missing. The table has 300,000 to 400,000 clones, 89% seen once. The sequence derives from a woman in her 30s with COVID-19, enrolled during active disease. The chain combines TRBV27 with TRBJ2-1; weak D call: TRBD2 (5 bases). The specimen sequenced was peripheral blood. The CDR3 spells CASSYGSSYNEQFF. In DNA form, the CDR3 reads TGTGCCAGCAGTTATGGGAGCTCCTACAATGAGCAGTTCTTC.